Shown below are 7 T cell receptor beta chains from a single sample sequenced in a study of cytomegalovirus exposure and HLA in healthy donors. It was with 60 Vbeta and 13 Jbeta primers that the PCR ran. Sequenced by immunoSEQ multiplex PCR; TCRdb stores in-frame clones only, minus some. Of under 85,000 clones in the sample, just under 70% were seen once. Sequences were obtained from PBMCs. The receptors shown here come from a woman aged 25 to 45 in good health and CMV-seronegative.

The rearrangement links TRBV7-2 to TRBJ2-4, with 9 positions matching TRBD2. Germline loops: CDR1 SGHTA, CDR2 FQGNSA. The CDR3 runs 16 residues. After removal of 5 bases from V and 1 base from J, the junction contained 6 bases not matched to a gene. DNA for the CDR3: TGTGCCAGCAGCCCGGGACTAGCTGGGGCCAAAAACATTCAGTACTTC. Translation: CASSPGLAGAKNIQYF.

The chain has TRBV5-1 and TRBJ1-6; the match to TRBD1 covers 9 bases. The V gene end was trimmed by 0 bases and the J gene end by 6 bases; junction bases not matched to a gene: 4. This CDR3 is built from 16 residues. The germline gives CDR1 SGHRS, CDR2 YFSETQ. Here the CDR3 DNA reads TGCGCCAGCAGCTTGGAGGGACAGGGACCTAATTCACCCCTCCACTTT. Its protein is CASSLEGQGPNSPLHF.

The chain is built from TRBV5-6 and TRBJ2-3; the D is unclear. In germline, CDR1 is SGHDT, CDR2 YYEEEE. Between the trimmed V and J ends, which lost 0 bases and 7 bases, there was a span of 15 bases. The length of the CDR3 is 15 residues. The CDR3 spells CASSLEALNLNTQYF. CDR3 nucleotides: TGTGCCAGCAGCTTGGAAGCGTTGAATCTGAATACGCAGTATTTT.

The V and J genes are TRBV30 and TRBJ1-1; 9 bases agree with TRBD1. Germline CDR1 GTSNPN, CDR2 SVGIG (reference sequence). This CDR3 has 15 residues. V lost 0 bases and J lost 4; bases outside the gene matches: 6. CDR3 in amino acids: CAWSVQGARSTEAFF. The CDR3, as DNA: TGTGCCTGGAGTGTACAGGGGGCGAGGAGCACTGAAGCTTTCTTT.

The J gene is TRBJ1-2, the V gene TRBV28; possible D gene TRBD1, 6 bases. V lost 6 bases and J lost 3, with 14 bases in between. The CDR3 runs to 14 residues. The V gene's germline CDR1 is MDHEN and CDR2 SYDVKM. The CDR3 sequence: CASRDSPNYYGYTF. In DNA form, the CDR3 reads TGTGCCAGCAGGGACAGTCCCAATTACTATGGCTACACCTTC.

A few counts support this clone. This chain connects TRBV10-3 to TRBJ2-3; 11 positions agree with TRBD2. The germline V gene has CDR1 ENHRY and CDR2 SYGVKD. Trimming took 10 bases from V and 4 from J; bases not matched to a gene: 1. The CDR3 runs to 12 residues. The DNA of the CDR3 is TGTGCCACTAGCGGGGGGCCAGATACGCAGTATTTT. It specifies CATSGGPDTQYF.

The chain carries TRBV7-3 and TRBJ1-1, with D perhaps TRBD1 (6 bases). Trimming removed 2 bases from V and 1 base from J, with 11 bases in between. CDR1 is SGHTA, CDR2 FQGTGA, per germline. CDR3 length: 15 amino acids. CDR3 nucleotide sequence: TGTGCCAGCAGCTTATTTGGGACACCGAACACTGAAGCTTTCTTT. It codes for CASSLFGTPNTEAFF.